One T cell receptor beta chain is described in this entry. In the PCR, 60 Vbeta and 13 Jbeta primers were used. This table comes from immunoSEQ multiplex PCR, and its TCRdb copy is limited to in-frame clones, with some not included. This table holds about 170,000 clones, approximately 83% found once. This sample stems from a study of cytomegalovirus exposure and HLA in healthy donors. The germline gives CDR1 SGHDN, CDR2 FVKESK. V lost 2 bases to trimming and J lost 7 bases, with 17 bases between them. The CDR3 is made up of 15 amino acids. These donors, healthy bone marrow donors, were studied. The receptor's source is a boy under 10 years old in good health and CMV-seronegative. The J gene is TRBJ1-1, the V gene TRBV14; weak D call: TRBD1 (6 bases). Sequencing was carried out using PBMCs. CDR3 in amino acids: CASSQLRGAEGEAFF. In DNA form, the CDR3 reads TGTGCCAGCAGCCAATTGCGGGGGGCGGAAGGTGAAGCTTTCTTT.